Listed below are T cell receptor beta chains from one sample, sequenced in a study of chemoradiotherapy in HPV16-positive cancers. Data came from immunoSEQ multiplex PCR; TCRdb stores just in-frame clones and leaves some out. Among 12,000 to 15,000 clones listed, approximately 91% were seen once. Sequences were derived from blood, sampled from a patient who underwent chemoradiotherapy. These receptors originate from a human donor with HPV-associated anogenital cancer. The CDR3 runs from the conserved cysteine through the conserved F or W. The D gene is left open where the match is weak. Some rows mark clone size as missing; the rest say once, few, many or name a class of expanded clone.

J | D | size | V | DNA | CDR3
TRBJ1-3 | NA | once | TRBV4-1 | TGCGCCAGCAGCCATCTCCTGGGAGGAAACACCATATATTTT | CASSHLLGGNTIYF
TRBJ2-2 | NA | NA | TRBV11-1 | TGTGCCAGCAGCATAACAGGGAACACCGGGGAGCTGTTTTTT | CASSITGNTGELFF
TRBJ1-4 | NA | NA | TRBV18 | TGTGCCAGCTCACCCCAGTCAACTAATGAAAAACTGTTTTTT | CASSPQSTNEKLFF
TRBJ1-5 | TRBD1 | few | TRBV7-9 | TGTGCCAGCAGCTTAAAAGGGGGCGATCAGCCCCAGCATTTT | CASSLKGGDQPQHF
TRBJ2-7 | TRBD1 | NA | TRBV4-3 | TGCGCCAGCAGCCAAAAAACAGGGGCGTACGAGCAGTACTTC | CASSQKTGAYEQYF
TRBJ2-1 | NA | NA | TRBV11-2 | TGTGCCAGCAGCTTAGGGACTTCGCCTGCGAATGAGCAGTTCTTC | CASSLGTSPANEQFF
TRBJ2-2 | NA | NA | TRBV7-9 | TGTGCCAGCAGCTCGCACAGGGCCGGGGAGCTGTTTTTT | CASSSHRAGELFF
TRBJ1-2 | NA | NA | TRBV6-1 | TGTGCCAGCAAAATACGGGGGGCAGGCGGCTACACCTTC | CASKIRGAGGYTF
TRBJ1-1 | TRBD1 | NA | TRBV2 | TGTGCCAGCAGTGCGGGACCGGGACAGGGAATCGCTGAAGCTTTCTTT | CASSAGPGQGIAEAFF
TRBJ2-5 | NA | NA | TRBV11-1 | TGTGCCAGCAGCTTAAAAGAGACCCAGTACTTC | CASSLKETQYF
TRBJ2-1 | NA | NA | TRBV6-5 | TGTGCCAGCAGTTACTCTGCAGGGGTCTACAATGAGCAGTTCTTC | CASSYSAGVYNEQFF
TRBJ2-7 | NA | NA | TRBV7-2 | TGTGCCAGCAGCGAAGGACCCTACGAGCAGTACTTC | CASSEGPYEQYF
TRBJ2-5 | TRBD2 | once | TRBV5-1 | TGCGCCAGCAGCACCGGGGGGAACTCGAGAGAGACCCAGTACTTC | CASSTGGNSRETQYF
TRBJ1-1 | NA | NA | TRBV10-2 | TGCGCCAGCAGTGAAACGGAGAAGAACACTGAAGCTTTCTTT | CASSETEKNTEAFF
TRBJ1-1 | NA | NA | TRBV5-4 | TGTGCCAGCAGGCTCTTAGGGAACACTGAAGCTTTCTTT | CASRLLGNTEAFF
TRBJ2-1 | NA | NA | TRBV7-9 | TGTGCCAGCAGCTCCTGGACAACCACGTATGAGCAGTTCTTC | CASSSWTTTYEQFF
TRBJ2-2 | TRBD2 | NA | TRBV5-4 | TGTGCCAGCAGCTTGACCGGACTAGCGGGGGGCACCGGGGAGCTGTTTTTT | CASSLTGLAGGTGELFF
TRBJ2-7 | TRBD2 | NA | TRBV7-8 | TGTGCCAGCACTCTAGAAGGGACTAGCGGGGGGATTTACGAGCAGTACTTC | CASTLEGTSGGIYEQYF
TRBJ1-3 | NA | NA | TRBV5-6 | TGTGCCAGCAGCCGCCGCGGGGGTATGGGGGGAAACACCATATATTTT | CASSRRGGMGGNTIYF
TRBJ2-2 | TRBD2 | NA | TRBV11-3 | TGTGCCAGCAGCCCATTTAGCGGGGGGACCGGGGAGCTGTTTTTT | CASSPFSGGTGELFF
TRBJ1-5 | NA | NA | TRBV12-1 | TGTGCCAGCAGCGTCCTAGACAGGGGCAGGATGAGCAATCAGCCCCAGCATTTT | CASSVLDRGRMSNQPQHF
TRBJ1-6 | NA | once | TRBV7-3 | TGTGCCAGCAGCTTAACCCAGGGGAATTCACCCCTCCACTTT | CASSLTQGNSPLHF
TRBJ2-2 | NA | NA | TRBV19 | TGTGCCAGTAGTATAACAGGGTGGAACACCGGGGAGCTGTTTTTT | CASSITGWNTGELFF
TRBJ1-6 | NA | NA | TRBV7-9 | TGTGCCAGCAGCCACCCCGAGGGCTCACCCCTCCACTTT | CASSHPEGSPLHF
TRBJ2-3 | NA | NA | TRBV15 | TGTGCCACCGGGGCAGGTGCGCAGTATTTT | CATGAGAQYF
TRBJ2-1 | NA | NA | TRBV27 | TGTGCCAGCAGTTTAGGCTCTAGCCGAAGCTCCTACAATGAGCAGTTCTTC | CASSLGSSRSSYNEQFF
TRBJ2-2 | NA | NA | TRBV30 | TGTGCCTGGAGTGCCTTATCCACCGGGGAGCTGTTTTTT | CAWSALSTGELFF
TRBJ2-7 | NA | NA | TRBV7-8 | TGTGCCAGCAGCTTAGTACAGGGTACAATGTACGAGCAGTACTTC | CASSLVQGTMYEQYF
TRBJ2-5 | NA | NA | TRBV5-1 | TGCGCCAGCAGCTTGGAGGGTTCAAAGACCCAGTACTTC | CASSLEGSKTQYF
TRBJ2-1 | TRBD2 | NA | TRBV30 | TGTGCCTGGAGTCCTGGGACTAGCGACAATGAGCAGTTCTTC | CAWSPGTSDNEQFF
TRBJ2-1 | TRBD2 | NA | TRBV7-6 | TGTGCCAGCAGCTTAGGTACTAGCGGGCAAAATGAGCAGTTCTTC | CASSLGTSGQNEQFF
TRBJ2-2 | TRBD2 | NA | TRBV6-4 | TGTGCCAGCAGTGACTCTGAGCTAGGACTAGCGGGGAACACCGGGGAGCTGTTTTTT | CASSDSELGLAGNTGELFF
TRBJ2-2 | NA | NA | TRBV7-9 | TGTGCCAGCACTTTCAGGGATTCCGGGGAGCTGTTTTTT | CASTFRDSGELFF